This entry is about one T cell receptor (beta chain). The repertoire was sequenced with immunoSEQ multiplex PCR; TCRdb's copy has only in-frame clones and lacks some. The table records 65,000 to 95,000 clones, 94% of them present only once. The record originates from a study of T cell changes during pregnancy in multiple sclerosis. The CDR3 loop spans 15 amino acids. CDR1 MNHNS and CDR2 SASEGT come from the germline V gene. Germline trimming cut 6 bases from V and 0 bases from J; bases unmatched to any gene: 6. The receptor was derived from a female donor in good health, enrolled as a control in a pregnancy study. The sample in question was peripheral blood, obtained in the second trimester of pregnancy. This chain uses TRBV6-1 with TRBJ1-2; 8 bases map to TRBD1. This CDR3 reads CASRGTGDTNYGYTF. The CDR3 DNA reads TGTGCCAGCAGGGGGACAGGTGACACTAACTATGGCTACACCTTC.